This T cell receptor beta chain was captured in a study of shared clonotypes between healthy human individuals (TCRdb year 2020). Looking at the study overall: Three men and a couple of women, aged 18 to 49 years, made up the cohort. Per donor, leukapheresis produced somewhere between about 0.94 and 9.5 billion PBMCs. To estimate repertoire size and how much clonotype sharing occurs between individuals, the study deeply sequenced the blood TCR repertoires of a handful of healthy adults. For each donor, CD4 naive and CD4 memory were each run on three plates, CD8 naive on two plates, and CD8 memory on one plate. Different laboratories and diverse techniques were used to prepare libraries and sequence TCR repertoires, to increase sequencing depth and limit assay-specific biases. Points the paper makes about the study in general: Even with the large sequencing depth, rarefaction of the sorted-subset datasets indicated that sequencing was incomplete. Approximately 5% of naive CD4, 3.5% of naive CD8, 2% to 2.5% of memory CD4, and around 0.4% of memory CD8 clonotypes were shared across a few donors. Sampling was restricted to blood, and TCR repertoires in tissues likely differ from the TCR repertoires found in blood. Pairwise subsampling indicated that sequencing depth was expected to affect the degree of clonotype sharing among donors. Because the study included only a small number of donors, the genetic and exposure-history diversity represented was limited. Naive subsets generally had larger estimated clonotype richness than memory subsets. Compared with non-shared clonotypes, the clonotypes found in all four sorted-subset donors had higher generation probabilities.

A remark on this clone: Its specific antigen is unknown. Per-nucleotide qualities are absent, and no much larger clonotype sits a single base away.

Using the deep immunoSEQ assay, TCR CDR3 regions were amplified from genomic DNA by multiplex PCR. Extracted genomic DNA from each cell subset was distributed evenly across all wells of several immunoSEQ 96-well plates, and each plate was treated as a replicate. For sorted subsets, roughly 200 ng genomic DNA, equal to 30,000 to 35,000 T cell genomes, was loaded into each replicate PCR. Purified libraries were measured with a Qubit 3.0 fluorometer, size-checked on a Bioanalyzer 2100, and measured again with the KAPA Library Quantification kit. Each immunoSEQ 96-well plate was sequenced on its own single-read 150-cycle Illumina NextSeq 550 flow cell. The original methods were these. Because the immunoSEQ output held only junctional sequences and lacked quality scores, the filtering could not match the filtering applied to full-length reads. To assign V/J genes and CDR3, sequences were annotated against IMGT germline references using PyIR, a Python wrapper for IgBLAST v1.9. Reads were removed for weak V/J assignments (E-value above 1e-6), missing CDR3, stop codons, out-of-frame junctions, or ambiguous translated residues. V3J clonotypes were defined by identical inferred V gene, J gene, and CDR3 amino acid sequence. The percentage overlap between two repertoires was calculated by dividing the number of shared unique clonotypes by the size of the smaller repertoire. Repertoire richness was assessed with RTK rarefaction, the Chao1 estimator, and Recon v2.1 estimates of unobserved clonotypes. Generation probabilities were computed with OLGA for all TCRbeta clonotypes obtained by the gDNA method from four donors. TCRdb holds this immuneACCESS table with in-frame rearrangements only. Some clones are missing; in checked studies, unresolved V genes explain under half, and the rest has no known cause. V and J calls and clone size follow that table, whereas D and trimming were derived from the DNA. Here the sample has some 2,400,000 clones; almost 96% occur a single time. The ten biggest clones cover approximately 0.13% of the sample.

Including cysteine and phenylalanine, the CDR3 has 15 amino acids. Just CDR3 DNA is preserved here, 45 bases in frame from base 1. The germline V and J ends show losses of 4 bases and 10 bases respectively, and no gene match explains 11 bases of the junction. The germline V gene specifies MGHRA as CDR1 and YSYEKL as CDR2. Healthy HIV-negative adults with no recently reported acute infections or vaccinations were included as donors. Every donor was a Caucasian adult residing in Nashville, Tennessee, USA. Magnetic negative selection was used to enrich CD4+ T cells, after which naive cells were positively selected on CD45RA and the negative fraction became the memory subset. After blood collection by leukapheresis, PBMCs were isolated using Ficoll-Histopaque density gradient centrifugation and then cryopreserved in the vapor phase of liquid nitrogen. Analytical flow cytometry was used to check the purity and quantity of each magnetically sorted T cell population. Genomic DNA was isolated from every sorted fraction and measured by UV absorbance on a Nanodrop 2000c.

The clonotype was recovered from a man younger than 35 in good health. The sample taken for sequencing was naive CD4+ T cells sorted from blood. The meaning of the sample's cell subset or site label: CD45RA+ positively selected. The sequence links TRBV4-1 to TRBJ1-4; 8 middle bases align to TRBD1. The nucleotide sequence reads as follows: TGCGCCAGCAGCCCATCACTCGACAGGGGCGGAAAACTGTTTTTT. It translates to CASSPSLDRGGKLFF.